This T cell receptor beta chain stems from a study of T cells in localized non-small cell lung cancer. Findings and caveats of the study: Paired adjacent lung recovered a median about 60 of the top 100 tumor clones. Longer overall survival accompanied higher blood T cell density.

About this clone: Its antigen is undetermined.

The CDR3 loop spans 15 amino acids. V was clipped by 5 bases and J by 3 bases, with 15 bases between them. The V gene's germline CDR1 is SGHTA and CDR2 FQGTGA. Data came from immunoSEQ multiplex PCR; TCRdb stores just in-frame clones and leaves some out. The table includes about 22,000 clones, about 88% detected once. The chain uses TRBV7-3 and TRBJ2-3, with D possibly TRBD1 on 7 matching bases. The TCR was taken from a man aged 40-75 years with stage I lung adenocarcinoma. The sample here was peripheral blood, taken before any cancer treatment. CDR3 loop: CASSRGTARTDTQYF. Written as DNA, the CDR3 is TGTGCCAGCAGCCGCGGGACAGCCCGTACAGATACGCAGTATTTT.